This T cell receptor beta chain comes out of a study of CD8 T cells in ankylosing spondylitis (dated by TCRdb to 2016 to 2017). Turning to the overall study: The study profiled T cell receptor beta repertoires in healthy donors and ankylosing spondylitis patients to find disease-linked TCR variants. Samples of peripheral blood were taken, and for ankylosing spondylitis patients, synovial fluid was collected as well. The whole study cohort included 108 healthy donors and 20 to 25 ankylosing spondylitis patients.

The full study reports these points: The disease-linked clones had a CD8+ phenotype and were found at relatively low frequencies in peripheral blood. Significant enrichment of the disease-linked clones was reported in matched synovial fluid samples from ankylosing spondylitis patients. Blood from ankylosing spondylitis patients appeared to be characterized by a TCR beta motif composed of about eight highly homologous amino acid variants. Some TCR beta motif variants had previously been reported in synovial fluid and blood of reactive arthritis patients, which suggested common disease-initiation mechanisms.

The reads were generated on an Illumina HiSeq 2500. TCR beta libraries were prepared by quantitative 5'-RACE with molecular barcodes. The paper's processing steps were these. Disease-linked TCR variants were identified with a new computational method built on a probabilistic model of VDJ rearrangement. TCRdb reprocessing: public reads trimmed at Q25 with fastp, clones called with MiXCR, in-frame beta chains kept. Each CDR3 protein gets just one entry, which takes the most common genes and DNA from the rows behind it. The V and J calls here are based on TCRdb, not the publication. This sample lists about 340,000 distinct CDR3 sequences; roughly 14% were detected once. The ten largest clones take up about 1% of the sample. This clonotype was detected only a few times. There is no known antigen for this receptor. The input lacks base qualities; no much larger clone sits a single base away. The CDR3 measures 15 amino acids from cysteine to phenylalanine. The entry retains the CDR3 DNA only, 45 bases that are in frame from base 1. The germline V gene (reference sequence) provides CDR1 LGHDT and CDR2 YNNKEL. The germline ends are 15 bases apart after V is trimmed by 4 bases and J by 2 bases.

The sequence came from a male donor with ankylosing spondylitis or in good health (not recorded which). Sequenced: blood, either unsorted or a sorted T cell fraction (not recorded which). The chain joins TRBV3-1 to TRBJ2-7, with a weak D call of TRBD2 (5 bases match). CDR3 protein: CASSPFIGVAYEQYF. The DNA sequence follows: TGTGCCAGCAGCCCCTTTATCGGGGTGGCCTACGAGCAGTACTTC.